The clone carrying this T cell receptor beta chain was seen only a few times. What it binds is not known. This record belongs to a study of T cells in Graves' hyperthyroidism and ophthalmopathy. Study overall: Peripheral blood samples were taken at initial diagnosis, prior to any treatment.

Study outcomes and limitations: Ophthalmopathy and stable hyperthyroidism were separated by a 13 V-J model. Within blood appeared most thyroid clonotypes that had expanded above 0.001.

RNA transcripts served as the template for amplifying TCR beta CDR3 regions. HTBI primers were the set used in a first-round RT-PCR of the TCR CDR3. TCRdb reprocessed the multiplex PCR reads with MiXCR, giving one entry per CDR3 protein. The sample carries around 200,000 distinct CDR3 sequences, approximately 20% recorded once. Clinicians diagnosed patients from clinical symptoms, serum thyroxine and TRAb, thyroid ultrasound and orbital computed tomography. Per the germline V gene, CDR1 is MNHEY and CDR2 is SMNVEV (reference sequence). V lost 3 bases and J lost 6, with 11 bases in between. The CDR3 runs 13 residues.

This chain joins TRBV27 and TRBJ1-1, with D possibly being TRBD1 (5 bases). The sequence was obtained from a man in his forties with Graves' hyperthyroidism. Sequenced input: blood. The CDR3 spells CASSFTWGSEAFF. CDR3 bases: TGTGCCAGCAGTTTCACATGGGGCTCTGAAGCTTTCTTT.